This T cell receptor beta chain came from a study of blood T cell repertoires in COVID-19. Study as a whole: Donors in the United States, Italy and Spain gave samples during acute or convalescent COVID-19.

This clone was seen just once. Original handling: From reference gene primer amplification, estimates of nucleated cell counts were derived. Using immunoSEQ multiplex PCR, the repertoire was profiled, and TCRdb retains in-frame clones only, with some absent. V and J calls and clone size are those listed in that table; D and trimming were worked out from the DNA. Here the sample spans more than 60,000 clones, around 80% being singletons. The sequence was obtained from a man aged 55 to 70 with active or convalescent COVID-19. What was sequenced was peripheral blood.

The CDR3 DNA reads TGTGCCAGCAGTGAAGCAAGGACAGGGTGGACCGGGGAGCTGTTTTTT. This codes for CASSEARTGWTGELFF. The V call is TRBV6-1, the J call TRBJ2-2, with 8 bases fitting TRBD1. The V segment lost 0 bases and the J segment 5 bases; nucleotides outside the gene matches: 5. This CDR3 is built from 16 residues. The germline CDR1 and CDR2 sequences are MNHNS and SASEGT.